This T cell receptor (beta chain) was captured by sequencing in a study of blood T cell repertoires in COVID-19. About the research overall: COVID-19 samples, acute and convalescent, were from the United States, Italy and Spain. The cDNA or gDNA used as material had been derived from T cells, B-cell-depleted T cells, or PBMCs.

The germline V gene has CDR1 SGHVS and CDR2 FQNEAQ. The CDR3 is 18 amino acids. The V gene end was trimmed by 3 bases and the J gene end by 0 bases; junction bases not matched to a gene: 9. In the original analysis: Amplification of reference gene primers was used by the study to estimate nucleated cell counts. The protocol was immunoSEQ multiplex PCR, while the TCRdb copy is restricted to in-frame clones and leaves out a portion. V and J calls and clone size come straight from that table; D and trimming were deduced from the DNA. The sample has about 160,000 clones; roughly 90% are singletons. Source material: peripheral blood. The rearrangement uses TRBV7-8 and TRBJ2-3, with 10 bases that match TRBD2. This clonotype originated in a woman aged 65 to 85 with acute or convalescent COVID-19. CDR3 sequence: CASSFRSGRALSTDTQYF. CDR3 nucleotides: TGTGCCAGCAGCTTTAGGAGCGGGAGGGCCCTTAGCACAGATACGCAGTATTTT. Complete variable domain (other parts from reference TRBV7-8 and TRBJ2-3): GAGVSQSPRYKVAKRGQDVALRCDPISGHVSLFWYQQALGQGPEFLTYFQNEAQLDKSGLPSDRFFAERPEGSVSTLKIQRTQQEDSAVYLCASSFRSGRALSTDTQYFGPGTRLTVL.